This is a list of T cell receptor beta chains from one sample in a study of T cells in Graves' hyperthyroidism and ophthalmopathy. Each CDR3 protein is one row after TCRdb ran MiXCR on the multiplex PCR reads. Here the sample spans hundreds of thousands of distinct CDR3 sequences, roughly 14% being singletons. Sequencing was carried out using blood. These receptors were collected from a man younger than 30 with Graves' ophthalmopathy. The CDR3 runs from the conserved cysteine through the conserved F or W.

V gene: TRBV4-2
J gene: TRBJ2-3
CDR3 protein: CASSQVVAGGGGDTQYF

V gene: TRBV2
J gene: TRBJ2-7
CDR3 protein: CASSGYLGGGEQYF

V gene: TRBV7-9
J gene: TRBJ1-1
CDR3 protein: CASSLQGASTEAFF

V gene: TRBV5-1
J gene: TRBJ1-1
CDR3 protein: CASSLDGQGAEAFF

V gene: TRBV20-1
J gene: TRBJ1-4
CDR3 protein: CSASLAGEKLFF

V gene: TRBV6-2/TRBV6-3
J gene: TRBJ2-1
CDR3 protein: CASSLGGSVHEQFF

V gene: TRBV6-1
J gene: TRBJ2-7
CDR3 protein: CASSKTLAGGFPYEQYF

V gene: TRBV30
J gene: TRBJ1-5
CDR3 protein: CAWSEAGLNQPQHF

V gene: TRBV27
J gene: TRBJ2-1
CDR3 protein: CASSLSGNTNEQFF

V gene: TRBV6-5
J gene: TRBJ2-5
CDR3 protein: CASSLIGGGPAGGSQETQYF

V gene: TRBV7-8
J gene: TRBJ1-5
CDR3 protein: CASSPGGGGNQPQHF

V gene: TRBV11-3
J gene: TRBJ2-1
CDR3 protein: CASSEDGTGWANEQFF

V gene: TRBV9
J gene: TRBJ1-2
CDR3 protein: CASTVGQGARGYTF

V gene: TRBV3-1
J gene: TRBJ1-1
CDR3 protein: CASSQDSYEAFF

V gene: TRBV7-3
J gene: TRBJ2-3
CDR3 protein: CASSSGTGHTDTQYF

V gene: TRBV11-2
J gene: TRBJ1-4
CDR3 protein: CASRPGTGKNEKLFF

V gene: TRBV30
J gene: TRBJ1-2
CDR3 protein: CACAQGRDGYTF

V gene: TRBV27
J gene: TRBJ1-5
CDR3 protein: CASTDDGSNQPQHF

V gene: TRBV7-2
J gene: TRBJ2-2
CDR3 protein: CASSSPRTSGVVGELFF

V gene: TRBV2
J gene: TRBJ2-2
CDR3 protein: CAGSGGPELFF

V gene: TRBV18
J gene: TRBJ1-1
CDR3 protein: CASSPQGGPNTEAFF

V gene: TRBV20-1
J gene: TRBJ2-4
CDR3 protein: CSARKIGASLNIQYF

V gene: TRBV6-1
J gene: TRBJ2-3
CDR3 protein: CASSDPGTLTDTQYF

V gene: TRBV18
J gene: TRBJ1-4
CDR3 protein: CASSPPAGPGEKLFF

V gene: TRBV5-1
J gene: TRBJ1-2
CDR3 protein: CASSLGASMPYGYTF

V gene: TRBV20-1
J gene: TRBJ2-1
CDR3 protein: CSARRLAGYNEQFF

V gene: TRBV7-9
J gene: TRBJ1-3
CDR3 protein: CASTPRVSGNTIYF

V gene: TRBV4-1
J gene: TRBJ2-1
CDR3 protein: CASSQGKGGGSYNEQFF

V gene: TRBV19
J gene: TRBJ2-7
CDR3 protein: CASSIRRSYEQYF

V gene: TRBV7-3
J gene: TRBJ2-6
CDR3 protein: CASFTTWGAVTGANVLTF

V gene: TRBV28
J gene: TRBJ2-7
CDR3 protein: CASRRGMNEQYF

V gene: TRBV5-6
J gene: TRBJ2-3
CDR3 protein: CASSPVGGRGDTQYF

V gene: TRBV3-1
J gene: TRBJ2-7
CDR3 protein: CASSMTSGGTYEQYF

V gene: TRBV11-2
J gene: TRBJ2-7
CDR3 protein: CASSLDWSGGGYEQYF

V gene: TRBV3-1
J gene: TRBJ1-2
CDR3 protein: CASSQEAGHYGYTF

V gene: TRBV7-2
J gene: TRBJ2-1
CDR3 protein: CASSLKGGLAGGINEQFF

V gene: TRBV7-3
J gene: TRBJ2-3
CDR3 protein: CASSHLPGTTTDTQYF

V gene: TRBV6-5
J gene: TRBJ2-7
CDR3 protein: CASIGIASSYEQYF

V gene: TRBV19
J gene: TRBJ1-1
CDR3 protein: CASSPLPRANTEAFF

V gene: TRBV10-3
J gene: TRBJ2-5
CDR3 protein: CAITSSGRVGETQYF

V gene: TRBV3-1
J gene: TRBJ2-3
CDR3 protein: CASSGAGTDTQYF

V gene: TRBV9
J gene: TRBJ2-5
CDR3 protein: CASIRETQYF

V gene: TRBV6-2/TRBV6-3
J gene: TRBJ2-5
CDR3 protein: CASSSLQGEETQYF

V gene: TRBV11-2
J gene: TRBJ2-7
CDR3 protein: CASSSSGGRTYEQYF

V gene: TRBV5-5
J gene: TRBJ2-5
CDR3 protein: CASSLIGTGETQYF

V gene: TRBV28
J gene: TRBJ1-2
CDR3 protein: CASSPPRINYGYTF

V gene: TRBV20-1
J gene: TRBJ1-1
CDR3 protein: CSARNTEAFF

V gene: TRBV12-3/TRBV12-4
J gene: TRBJ2-3
CDR3 protein: CASRWTGFVTDTQYF

V gene: TRBV20-1
J gene: TRBJ2-1
CDR3 protein: CSARRVLSSYNEQFF

V gene: TRBV5-8
J gene: TRBJ2-5
CDR3 protein: CASSLQRGMEETQYF